This T cell receptor (beta chain) was sequenced in a study of blood T cell repertoires in COVID-19. With V trimmed by 4 bases and J by 0 bases, 8 bases remained unmatched. The CDR3 totals 17 residues. The germline CDR1 and CDR2 sequences are SGHDT and YYEEEE. Clones were read by immunoSEQ multiplex PCR, and TCRdb kept only the in-frame ones, dropping some. Among more than 250,000 clones listed, around 80% were seen once. In this sample, this clone turned up a few times. Material: PBMCs or T cells enriched from blood (not recorded which). This rearrangement joins TRBV5-6 to TRBJ2-1, with 9 bases that match TRBD1. The TCR originated in a man aged 40-55 years who had been exposed to COVID-19. Here the CDR3 DNA reads TGTGCCAGCAGCCTAATAACAGGGGGCAGCTCCTACAATGAGCAGTTCTTC. Translation gives CASSLITGGSSYNEQFF.